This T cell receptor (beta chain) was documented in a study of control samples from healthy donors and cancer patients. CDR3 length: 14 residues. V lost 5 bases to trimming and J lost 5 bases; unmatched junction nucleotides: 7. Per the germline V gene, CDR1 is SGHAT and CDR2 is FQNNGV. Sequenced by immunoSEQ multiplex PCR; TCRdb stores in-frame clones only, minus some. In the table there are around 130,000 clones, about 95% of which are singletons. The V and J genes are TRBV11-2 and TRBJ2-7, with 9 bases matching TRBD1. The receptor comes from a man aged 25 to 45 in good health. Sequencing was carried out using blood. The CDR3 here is CASSIDRGGDEQYF. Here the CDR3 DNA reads TGTGCCAGCAGCATCGACAGGGGGGGAGACGAGCAGTACTTC.